This is a list of T cell receptor beta chains from one sample in a study of shared clonotypes between healthy human individuals. The data were produced by immunoSEQ multiplex PCR, yet TCRdb's version contains in-frame clones alone and is incomplete. Of a few million clones in the sample, approximately 93% were seen once. The specimen sequenced was naive CD4+ T cells from PBMCs. These receptors came from a man in his late teens or twenties in good health. Some clones in this sample may be carry-over from other donors' samples. CDR3s include the opening cysteine and the closing phenylalanine or tryptophan.

v_gene: TRBV9; CDR3aa: CASSVVAGHDTGELFF
v_gene: TRBV28; CDR3aa: CASILQGNTEAFF
v_gene: TRBV25-1; CDR3aa: CASSARQGTPLSYEQYF
v_gene: TRBV11-2; CDR3aa: CASSRETQYF
v_gene: TRBV9; CDR3aa: CASSVGGEEETQYF
v_gene: TRBV6-6; CDR3aa: CASSYSRTVNNQPQHF
v_gene: TRBV7-2; CDR3aa: CASSLRQPISTNEKLFF
v_gene: TRBV19; CDR3aa: CASSSTGAGPSTDTQYF
v_gene: TRBV27; CDR3aa: CASSFSRGKVETQYF
v_gene: TRBV7-9; CDR3aa: CASSSRTERFTDTQYF
v_gene: TRBV28; CDR3aa: CASSRTGVGLPYNEQFF
v_gene: TRBV7-2; CDR3aa: CASSLEYRGLGEKLFF
v_gene: TRBV4-2; CDR3aa: CASSQETDTQYF
v_gene: TRBV5-1; CDR3aa: CASSLVGVGEKLFF
v_gene: TRBV7-9; CDR3aa: CASSLVGGKGTGELFF
v_gene: TRBV28; CDR3aa: CASTRTVTEAFF
v_gene: TRBV18; CDR3aa: CASSPTLAGGATPGELFF
v_gene: TRBV7-6; CDR3aa: CASSLGLAGRYQETQYF
v_gene: TRBV7-3; CDR3aa: CASSSTGTLYNEQFF
v_gene: TRBV28; CDR3aa: CASSSRDRGFTDTQYF
v_gene: TRBV5-6; CDR3aa: CASSLFALPNNEQFF
v_gene: TRBV28; CDR3aa: CASIAPGRGYEQYF
v_gene: TRBV6-5; CDR3aa: CASRRRTYNSPLHF
v_gene: TRBV7-9; CDR3aa: CASSLPNPGPNGYTF
v_gene: TRBV9; CDR3aa: CASSSRVGQGDTEAFF
v_gene: TRBV28; CDR3aa: CASMGEGKNIQYF
v_gene: TRBV7-9; CDR3aa: CASSPTQGPTGGYTF
v_gene: TRBV7-2; CDR3aa: CASSLLRNNYGYTF
v_gene: TRBV18; CDR3aa: CASSPGTSSTDTQYF
v_gene: TRBV2; CDR3aa: CASNTGAGTGELFF
v_gene: TRBV9; CDR3aa: CASSAGQGVNYGYTF
v_gene: TRBV12-5; CDR3aa: CASGYGGSETQYF
v_gene: TRBV28; CDR3aa: CASSLLSGSIHEQYF
v_gene: TRBV29-1; CDR3aa: CSGAQGAAEQYF
v_gene: TRBV6-5; CDR3aa: CASSYSKWSEAFF
v_gene: TRBV7-9; CDR3aa: CASSRSWGPSSYEQYF
v_gene: TRBV27; CDR3aa: CASSLDGTGEGATNEKLFF
v_gene: TRBV7-9; CDR3aa: CASSLAFQAGNTDTQYF
v_gene: TRBV19; CDR3aa: CASSIGADNEKLFF
v_gene: TRBV7-2; CDR3aa: CASSPYPGLFNEKLFF
v_gene: TRBV30; CDR3aa: CAWNYQGKAFF
v_gene: TRBV10-3; CDR3aa: CAITPLPATGELFF
v_gene: TRBV7-2; CDR3aa: CASSLGPAGYNEQFF
v_gene: TRBV7-9; CDR3aa: CASSTSEVKEKLFF
v_gene: TRBV6-6; CDR3aa: CASSYSLDRAQPQHF
v_gene: TRBV5-1; CDR3aa: CASSRVLGTEAFF
v_gene: TRBV7-2; CDR3aa: CASRPGNNEQFF